The next 10 T cell receptor beta chains were all read from a single sample in a study of T cells expressing NK-cell markers. TCRdb reprocessed the 5' RACE reads, with one entry per CDR3 protein and no DNA. The table lists some 120,000 distinct CDR3 sequences. Sequenced input: blood T cells: a sorted CD56 or NKG2C T cell subset, CD4+ or CD8+ T cells, or bulk PBMC T cells (not recorded which). These receptors were obtained from a woman between 18 and 70 years old in good health.

The rearrangement uses TRBV12-3 or TRBV12-4 and TRBJ2-1; TCRdb designates TRBD2, a call that cannot be tested without DNA. This CDR3 comprises 18 residues. The CDR3 sequence is CASSMPGLAVSSYNEQFF.

This chain connects TRBV27 to TRBJ2-2. The CDR3 totals 13 residues. Germline V gene sequence: CDR1 MNHEY, CDR2 SMNVEV (reference sequence). Here the CDR3 reads CASSTRWTGELFF.

This chain uses TRBV7-9 with TRBJ2-1; TCRdb outputs TRBD1, but without DNA this stays unchecked. Germline CDR1 SEHNR, CDR2 FQNEAQ (reference sequence). This CDR3 has 14 residues. This chain's CDR3 is CASSAGQGAWEQFF.

This chain links TRBV7-2 with TRBJ2-2; the D gene TCRdb calls, TRBD1, cannot be checked with no DNA. CDR1 and CDR2 (germline): SGHTA, FQGNSA. This CDR3 region has 12 residues. CDR3 sequence: CASNTGTGELFF.

The V and J genes are TRBV7-6 and TRBJ1-2; TCRdb designates TRBD1, a call that cannot be tested without DNA. The germline gives CDR1 SGHVS, CDR2 FNYEAQ. The CDR3 is made up of 13 amino acids. CDR3 sequence reads: CASSPGSLGGYTF. Full variable domain (missing parts from reference TRBV7-6 and TRBJ1-2): GAGVSQSPRYKVTKRGQDVALRCDPISGHVSLYWYRQALGQGPEFLTYFNYEAQQDKSGLPNDRFSAERPEGSISTLTIQRTEQRDSAMYRCASSPGSLGGYTFGSGTRLTVV.

The rearrangement links TRBV7-8 to TRBJ2-3; TCRdb calls TRBD2, which cannot be checked without DNA. CDR3 length: 20 residues. CDR1 and CDR2 from the germline V gene are SGHVS and FQNEAQ. The CDR3 spells CASSSVGLADTQPSTDTQYF. Complete variable domain (other parts from reference TRBV7-8 and TRBJ2-3): GAGVSQSPRYKVAKRGQDVALRCDPISGHVSLFWYQQALGQGPEFLTYFQNEAQLDKSGLPSDRFFAERPEGSVSTLKIQRTQQEDSAVYLCASSSVGLADTQPSTDTQYFGPGTRLTVL.

The rearrangement uses TRBV20-1 and TRBJ2-5; the D call of TRBD2 rests on TCRdb alone, since no DNA is present to check it. The germline gives CDR1 DFQATT, CDR2 SNEGSKA (reference sequence). This CDR3 has 17 residues. CDR3 sequence: CSATLLLAGVVWETQYF.

The rearrangement links TRBV14 to TRBJ2-1; TCRdb selects TRBD1, and the lack of DNA leaves this call unchecked. CDR1 and CDR2 from the germline V gene are SGHDN and FVKESK. This CDR3 spans 16 amino acids. The CDR3 here is CASSHFAGPSYNEQFF.

J is TRBJ2-4 and V is TRBV5-1; TCRdb selects TRBD1, and the lack of DNA leaves this call unchecked. Germline V gene lookup returns CDR1 SGHRS and CDR2 YFSETQ. This CDR3 comprises 15 residues. The CDR3 is CASSLGTVEANIQYF. The whole variable domain, remainder taken from reference TRBV5-1 and TRBJ2-4, is KAGVTQTPRYLIKTRGQQVTLSCSPISGHRSVSWYQQTPGQGLQFLFEYFSETQRNKGNFPGRFSGRQFSNSRSEMNVSTLELGDSALYLCASSLGTVEANIQYFGAGTRLSVL.

This chain connects TRBV12-3 or TRBV12-4 to TRBJ1-2. This CDR3 has 11 amino acids. The CDR3 protein is CASSFLGGYTF.